The 32 T cell receptor beta chains given below trace back to one sample, sequenced in a study of blood T cell repertoires in COVID-19. Assay: immunoSEQ multiplex PCR; the TCRdb copy retains only in-frame clones and omits some. Among some 150,000 clones listed, about 86% were seen once. Material for sequencing was peripheral blood. The receptor source for this set is a man in his 70s with acute or convalescent COVID-19.

The chain combines TRBV7-9 with TRBJ2-1, with TRBD2 identical over 9 bases. The CDR3 loop spans 16 amino acids. V was pared by 2 bases and J by 9 bases, with 11 bases of the junction left unmatched. Per germline, CDR1 SEHNR and CDR2 FQNEAQ (reference sequence). For the CDR3, the DNA is TGTGCCAGCAGCTTAAAAGGTAGCGGGAGATTGGGTGAGCAGTTCTTC. Protein product: CASSLKGSGRLGEQFF. Complete variable domain (other parts from reference TRBV7-9 and TRBJ2-1): DTGVSQNPRHKITKRGQNVTFRCDPISEHNRLYWYRQTLGQGPEFLTYFQNEAQLEKSRLLSDRFSAERPKGSFSTLEIQRTEQGDSAMYLCASSLKGSGRLGEQFFGPGTRLTVL.

The genes are TRBV4-2 and TRBJ2-7, with 7 bases that match TRBD2. This CDR3 region has 15 residues. Germline CDR1 LGHNA, CDR2 YNFKEQ. V lost 2 bases, J lost 4 bases, and 8 bases stayed unmatched. The CDR3 coding sequence is TGTGCCAGCAGCCAATCCGCGGGAGAAAGGTACGAGCAGTACTTC. Its translation is CASSQSAGERYEQYF.

V is TRBV27 and J is TRBJ2-4, with 8 bases fitting TRBD1. Germline CDR1 reads MNHEY; CDR2 reads SMNVEV (reference sequence). There are 18 residues in the CDR3. V trimming: 0 bases; J trimming: 0 bases; junction bases outside the gene matches: 7. The chain's CDR3 is CASSLSWTGPGAKNIQYF. The CDR3 DNA reads as TGTGCCAGCAGTTTATCCTGGACAGGGCCAGGAGCCAAAAACATTCAGTACTTC.

This clone has a single count. The chain employs TRBV29-1 and TRBJ2-1; 14 nucleotides match TRBD2. The CDR3 extends over 17 amino acids. Trimming at V came to 7 bases and at J to 2 bases, leaving 10 bases not matched to a gene. The germline V gene encodes CDR1 SQVTM and CDR2 ANQGSEA. The CDR3: CSARGRTSGRTYNEQFF. The CDR3 nucleotides are TGCAGCGCCAGGGGCCGGACTAGCGGGAGGACCTACAATGAGCAGTTCTTC.

The rearrangement uses TRBV7-9 and TRBJ2-2; 9 bases are shared with TRBD2. The V segment lost 2 bases and the J segment 7 bases; nucleotides outside the gene matches: 11. Germline lookup yields CDR1 SEHNR and CDR2 FQNEAQ (reference sequence). The CDR3 loop spans 17 amino acids. CDR3 sequence reads: CASSLSGGRAKYGELFF. CDR3 nucleotides: TGTGCCAGCAGCTTATCCGGCGGGAGGGCCAAATACGGGGAGCTGTTTTTT.

The chain recombines TRBV7-2 with TRBJ2-7, with 13 positions matching TRBD2. V was pared by 1 base and J by 7 bases, with 7 bases of the junction left unmatched. CDR1 and CDR2 (germline): SGHTA, FQGNSA. This CDR3 has 16 residues. Here the CDR3 reads CASSLEGTSGVGEQYF. As DNA, the CDR3 is TGTGCCAGCAGCTTAGAGGGGACTAGCGGGGTGGGGGAGCAGTACTTC.

J is TRBJ2-7 and V is TRBV15; maybe TRBD2 (5 bases). The CDR3 runs 14 residues. Germline CDR1 and CDR2: LNHNV and YYDKDF (reference sequence). V gave up 1 base and J gave up 0 bases, with 7 bases separating them. The CDR3 here is CATSRAGSSYEQYF. The CDR3 DNA sequence: TGTGCCACCAGCAGAGCGGGGAGCTCCTACGAGCAGTACTTC.

The chain carries TRBV5-1 and TRBJ1-5; D gene uncertain. V lost 0 bases and J 5 bases, leaving 9 bases between the germline ends. Germline V gene sequence: CDR1 SGHRS, CDR2 YFSETQ. This CDR3 comprises 14 residues. The chain's CDR3 is CASSLDAGDQPQHF. CDR3 in DNA: TGCGCCAGCAGCTTGGACGCGGGAGATCAGCCCCAGCATTTT.

J is TRBJ2-7 and V is TRBV27, with 8 nucleotides matching TRBD2. CDR3 length: 15 amino acids. With V trimmed by 6 bases and J by 2 bases, 9 bases remained unmatched. Germline assignment: CDR1 MNHEY and CDR2 SMNVEV (reference sequence). CDR3 amino acids: CASRLTSGGAYEQYF. CDR3 in DNA: TGTGCCAGCAGACTCACTAGCGGAGGGGCCTACGAGCAGTACTTC.

J is TRBJ2-1 and V is TRBV18; 7 bases fit TRBD2. Per the germline V gene, CDR1 is KGHSH and CDR2 is LQKENI. Trimming at V came to 0 bases and at J to 4 bases, leaving 3 bases not matched to a gene. The CDR3 has 15 residues. CDR3 sequence: CASSPPTGGYNEQFF. The CDR3 DNA reads TGTGCCAGCTCACCACCGACGGGAGGTTACAATGAGCAGTTCTTC.

The chain recombines TRBV2 with TRBJ2-2; D is perhaps TRBD2 (6 bases). The CDR3 sequence is 12 residues long. Trimming took off 6 bases at V and 8 bases at J, with 10 bases between the two ends. CDR1 SNHLY and CDR2 FYNNEI come from the germline V gene. In nucleotides, the CDR3 is TGTGCCAGCAGGGAGGGTTCTGGGGAGCTGTTTTTT. Its protein is CASREGSGELFF.

This clone was counted once. The chain links TRBV19 to TRBJ2-2; the D gene is possibly TRBD1 (5 bases). Deletions cut 8 bases from V and 6 bases from J, with 13 bases between. CDR3 length: 13 amino acids. Germline V gene lookup returns CDR1 LNHDA and CDR2 SQIVND (reference sequence). The CDR3 reads CASQMLGAGELFF. In DNA form, the CDR3 reads TGTGCCAGTCAGATGCTAGGGGCCGGGGAGCTGTTTTTT. The full variable domain, completed using reference TRBV19 and TRBJ2-2, is DGGITQSPKYLFRKEGQNVTLSCEQNLNHDAMYWYRQDPGQGLRLIYYSQIVNDFQKGDIAEGYSVSREKKESFPLTVTSAQKNPTAFYLCASQMLGAGELFFGEGSRLTVL.

The rearrangement uses TRBV15 and TRBJ2-2; 8 positions match TRBD1. Germline CDR1 and CDR2: LNHNV and YYDKDF (reference sequence). The CDR3 length is 16 residues. The J segment lost 9 bases and the V segment lost 2 bases, leaving 11 bases of the junction unmatched. CDR3 nucleotide sequence: TGTGCCACCAGCAGAACTAGGACAGGGTGGGGCCGGGAGCTGTTTTTT. As protein: CATSRTRTGWGRELFF.

The rearrangement uses TRBV13 and TRBJ1-1; 7 bases are shared with TRBD1. This CDR3 is 13 amino acids long. V lost 5 bases and J lost 8; bases outside the gene matches: 8. CDR1 and CDR2 from the germline V gene are PRHDT and FYEKMQ (reference sequence). This chain's CDR3 is CASSRGQTHEAFF. DNA of the CDR3: TGTGCCAGCAGCCGGGGACAGACTCACGAAGCTTTCTTT. Drawing the rest from reference TRBV13 and TRBJ1-1, the complete variable domain is AAGVIQSPRHLIKEKRETATLKCYPIPRHDTVYWYQQGPGQDPQFLISFYEKMQSDKGSIPDRFSAQQFSDYHSELNMSSLELGDSALYFCASSRGQTHEAFFGQGTRLTVV.

This clone was detected only a few times. The rearrangement uses TRBV11-3 and TRBJ1-2; D is ambiguous. CDR1 and CDR2 (germline): SGHNT, YENEEA. The V gene lost 0 bases and the J gene lost 1 base, with 6 bases spanning the gap. The length of the CDR3 is 14 residues. CDR3 in DNA: TGTGCCAGCAGCTTAGATTCGGGTAACTATGGCTACACCTTC. Protein product: CASSLDSGNYGYTF.

The gene calls are TRBV5-1 and TRBJ2-5; TRBD2 might be the D (5 bases). The CDR3 is made up of 12 amino acids. Germline CDR1 SGHRS, CDR2 YFSETQ. With 4 bases removed from V and 5 bases from J, the gap between germline ends came to 9 bases. This CDR3 reads CASSRAGETQYF. The CDR3 nucleotides read TGCGCCAGCAGCCGGGCGGGCGAGACCCAGTACTTC. Full variable domain (outside the CDR3, taken from reference TRBV5-1 and TRBJ2-5): KAGVTQTPRYLIKTRGQQVTLSCSPISGHRSVSWYQQTPGQGLQFLFEYFSETQRNKGNFPGRFSGRQFSNSRSEMNVSTLELGDSALYLCASSRAGETQYFGPGTRLLVL.

V is TRBV5-1 and J is TRBJ2-3, with a weak D call TRBD2 (5 bases). The CDR3 covers 14 residues. The germline gives CDR1 SGHRS, CDR2 YFSETQ. V lost 4 bases, J lost 3 bases, and 12 bases lay in between. The CDR3 bases are TGCGCCAGCAGCCCGCGGGTTGGGACAGATACGCAGTATTTT. As protein: CASSPRVGTDTQYF.

The gene calls are TRBV28 and TRBJ1-1; tentatively, D is TRBD1 (6 bases). Germline-derived CDR1 and CDR2 are MDHEN and SYDVKM. Trimming removed 6 bases from V and 1 base from J, with 9 bases in between. The CDR3 runs 13 residues. CDR3 region: CASSTDRNTEAFF. As DNA, the CDR3 is TGTGCCAGCAGCACGGACAGGAACACTGAAGCTTTCTTT.

The CDR3 is CASSSGTGGQPLHF. The CDR3 DNA is TGTGCCAGCAGTTCCGGGACAGGGGGCCAACCCCTCCACTTT. This chain uses TRBV28 with TRBJ1-6, with 12 positions matching TRBD1. Germline V gene lookup returns CDR1 MDHEN and CDR2 SYDVKM. There are 14 residues in the CDR3. J lost 12 bases, V lost 4 bases, and 4 bases had no gene match.

The gene calls are TRBV7-8 and TRBJ2-2, with TRBD1 matching over 11 bases. V was clipped by 5 bases and J by 5 bases; unmatched bases: 13. Looked up from germline, CDR1 is SGHVS and CDR2 is FQNEAQ. This CDR3 has 18 amino acids. The CDR3 protein is CASSLRTGGVFLTGELFF. The CDR3, as DNA: TGTGCCAGCAGCCTTCGGACAGGGGGCGTTTTTTTAACCGGGGAGCTGTTTTTT.

This chain connects TRBV7-2 to TRBJ2-1; D possibly corresponds to TRBD2 (6 bases). V was trimmed by 4 bases and J by 10 bases, leaving 14 bases between them. This CDR3 spans 13 amino acids. Per the germline V gene, CDR1 is SGHTA and CDR2 is FQGNSA. As DNA, the CDR3 is TGTGCCAGCAGCTCCGGGACTCCAGGAGAGCAGTTCTTC. It encodes CASSSGTPGEQFF.

This chain connects TRBV29-1 to TRBJ1-2, with D possibly being TRBD1 (5 bases). This CDR3 spans 12 amino acids. The V and J ends lost 8 bases and 2 bases respectively, with 12 bases between them. From germline, CDR1 is SQVTM and CDR2 ANQGSEA. The chain's CDR3 is CSSGPGNYGYTF. The CDR3 coding sequence is TGCAGCTCAGGGCCAGGAAACTATGGCTACACCTTC.

The genes are TRBV27 and TRBJ2-1, with 9 bases matching TRBD2. Germline assignment: CDR1 MNHEY and CDR2 SMNVEV (reference sequence). V shed 3 bases and J 4 bases; nucleotides not matched to a gene: 4. The CDR3 sequence is 15 residues long. The CDR3 here is CASSFRREGYNEQFF. In DNA form, the CDR3 reads TGTGCCAGCAGTTTTAGGCGGGAGGGGTACAATGAGCAGTTCTTC.

V and J are TRBV9 and TRBJ1-4; D is perhaps TRBD1 (6 bases). Germline CDR1 is SGDLS and CDR2 is YYNGEE. Trimming pared 0 bases from V and 4 bases from J, leaving 10 bases between. The CDR3 totals 15 residues. CDR3 nucleotides: TGTGCCAGCAGCGTAGGGGGGCGAAGTAATGAAAAACTGTTTTTT. This encodes CASSVGGRSNEKLFF.

The rearrangement uses TRBV9 and TRBJ2-5; the D is unclear. CDR3 length: 13 amino acids. Germline-derived CDR1 and CDR2 are SGDLS and YYNGEE. V dropped 0 bases and J dropped 3 bases, with 6 bases sitting between them. CDR3 sequence reads: CASSVGTKETQYF. CDR3 DNA sequence: TGTGCCAGCAGCGTAGGCACTAAAGAGACCCAGTACTTC.

This clone was detected a few times. CDR3 loop: CASNPQGRQGRPQHF. The CDR3 coding sequence is TGTGCCAGTAACCCACAGGGGAGGCAGGGACGGCCCCAGCATTTT. The chain links TRBV19 to TRBJ1-5, with 7 bases identical to TRBD1. Germline V gene lookup returns CDR1 LNHDA and CDR2 SQIVND (reference sequence). J lost 9 bases, V lost 7 bases, and 15 bases had no gene match. This CDR3 is built from 15 residues. Together with reference TRBV19 and TRBJ1-5, the CDR3 gives the full variable domain: DGGITQSPKYLFRKEGQNVTLSCEQNLNHDAMYWYRQDPGQGLRLIYYSQIVNDFQKGDIAEGYSVSREKKESFPLTVTSAQKNPTAFYLCASNPQGRQGRPQHFGDGTRLSIL.

The chain has TRBV9 and TRBJ2-1, with D perhaps matching TRBD2 (7 bases). Per the germline V gene, CDR1 is SGDLS and CDR2 is YYNGEE. Trimming stripped 2 bases from V and 4 bases from J, with 10 bases between. This CDR3 spans 14 amino acids. CDR3 nucleotide sequence: TGTGCCAGCAGCGTGGGGGGGCCATACAATGAGCAGTTCTTC. This gives the protein CASSVGGPYNEQFF.

This chain links TRBV27 with TRBJ2-4; 11 bases align to TRBD2. The germline CDR1 and CDR2 sequences are MNHEY and SMNVEV (reference sequence). The CDR3 has 17 amino acids. The trim removed 2 bases at V and 6 bases at J, leaving 9 bases unmatched. CDR3 DNA sequence: TGTGCCAGCAGTTTACGGCTAGCGGGAGGACGGGGAAACATTCAGTACTTC. Protein: CASSLRLAGGRGNIQYF.

For this clone: The sample has other DNA sequences that encode this CDR3 too. The rearrangement links TRBV9 to TRBJ1-1; TRBD1 matches at 10 bases. The V gene's germline CDR1 is SGDLS and CDR2 YYNGEE. Trimming at V came to 0 bases and at J to 5 bases, leaving 1 base not matched to a gene. The CDR3 contains 14 residues. This chain's CDR3 is CASSVGQGATEAFF. The CDR3 region has the DNA TGTGCCAGCAGCGTAGGACAGGGGGCTACTGAAGCTTTCTTT.

The chain recombines TRBV30 with TRBJ2-2; the D gene is possibly TRBD1 (5 bases). V was cut by 0 bases and J by 5 bases, with 13 bases left in between. There are 15 residues in the CDR3. Per germline, CDR1 GTSNPN and CDR2 SVGIG (reference sequence). The CDR3 DNA reads TGTGCCTGGAGTGTACTTAGGACAACGACCGGGGAGCTGTTTTTT. Translated, it gives CAWSVLRTTTGELFF.

The J gene is TRBJ1-2, the V gene TRBV27, with D hard to call. The CDR3 consists of 15 residues. V dropped 1 base and J dropped 2 bases, with 11 bases sitting between them. The V gene's germline CDR1 is MNHEY and CDR2 SMNVEV (reference sequence). CDR3 in DNA: TGTGCCAGCAGTTTATTTCCAGGCACCAACTATGGCTACACCTTC. This translates into CASSLFPGTNYGYTF.

This CDR3 is CASSRDRSQNTEAFF. DNA of the CDR3: TGTGCCAGCAGTCGAGACAGGTCTCAGAACACTGAAGCTTTCTTT. This sequence joins TRBV6-5 and TRBJ1-1, with D maybe TRBD1 (6 bases). Germline V gene data show CDR1 as MNHEY and CDR2 as SVGAGI. The CDR3 sequence is 15 residues long. Trimming took 5 bases from V and 1 from J, leaving 14 bases between them.